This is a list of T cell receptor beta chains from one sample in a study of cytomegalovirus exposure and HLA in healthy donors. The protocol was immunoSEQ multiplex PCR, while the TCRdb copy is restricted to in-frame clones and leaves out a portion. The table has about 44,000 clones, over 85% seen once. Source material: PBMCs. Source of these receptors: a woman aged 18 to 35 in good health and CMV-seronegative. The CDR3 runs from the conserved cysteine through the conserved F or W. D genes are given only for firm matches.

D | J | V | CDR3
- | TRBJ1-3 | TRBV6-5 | CASSTPQASGNTIYF
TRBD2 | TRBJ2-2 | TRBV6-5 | CASSRDYRHTGELFF
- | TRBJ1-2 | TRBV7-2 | CASSLGGSNYGYTF
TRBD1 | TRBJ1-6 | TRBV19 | CASRTGDSPLHF
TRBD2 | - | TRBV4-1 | CASSQVAGEDSEQYF
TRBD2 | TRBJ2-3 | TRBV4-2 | CASSALAGGNADTQYF
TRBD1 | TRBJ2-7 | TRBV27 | CASSRTSTGGREEQYF
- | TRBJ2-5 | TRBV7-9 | CASSEDSLETQYF
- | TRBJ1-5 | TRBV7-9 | CASSLNEGQPQHF
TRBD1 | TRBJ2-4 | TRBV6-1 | CASSSRGAKNIQYF
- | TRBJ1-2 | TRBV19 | CASSTRMTEPLSYGYTF
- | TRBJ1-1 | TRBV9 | CASSAAGSNAEAFF
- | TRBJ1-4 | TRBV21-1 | CASSKGRGRDEKLFF
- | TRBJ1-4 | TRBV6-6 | CASSTRVATNEKLFF
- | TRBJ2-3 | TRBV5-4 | CASGGAGDTQYF
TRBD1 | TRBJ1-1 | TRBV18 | CASSVDRVNTEAFF
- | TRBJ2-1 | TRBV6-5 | CASSEGDYNEQFF
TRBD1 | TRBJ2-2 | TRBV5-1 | CASSSGTGSNTGELFF
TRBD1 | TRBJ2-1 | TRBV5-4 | CASSHPDRANEQFF
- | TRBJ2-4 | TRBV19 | CASSKGDFGIAKNIQYF
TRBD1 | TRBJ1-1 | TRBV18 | CASSIGQGNTEAFF
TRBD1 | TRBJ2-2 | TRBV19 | CASKLDSGTGTTGELFF
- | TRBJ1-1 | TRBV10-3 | CAIRTGEGTDTEAFF